The 11 T cell receptor beta chains listed next were all sequenced from one sample in a study of blood T cell repertoires in COVID-19. Only in-frame clones appear in the TCRdb table, and some are missing; sequencing was by immunoSEQ multiplex PCR. The sample lists 200,000 to 300,000 clones, about 88% seen once, with under 2.5% in the top ten. Material: peripheral blood. The receptors derive from a man aged 25-45 years with active or convalescent COVID-19.

The gene calls are TRBV18 and TRBJ2-5; 8 bases fit TRBD1. The V segment lost 5 bases and the J segment 5 bases; nucleotides outside the gene matches: 4. This CDR3 has 13 amino acids. The V gene's germline CDR1 is KGHSH and CDR2 LQKENI. The CDR3 DNA is TGTGCCAGCTCATACGGACAGGGTGAGACCCAGTACTTC. This encodes CASSYGQGETQYF.

In this sample, this clone turned up once. This chain connects TRBV6-2 or TRBV6-3 to TRBJ2-1; possible D gene TRBD2, 7 bases. In germline, CDR1 is MNHEY, CDR2 SVGEGT. The CDR3 spans 15 residues. V lost 5 bases to trimming and J lost 4 bases, with 15 bases between them. The CDR3 bases are TGTGCCAGCAGTCCCCGGGGGGCAGAGTACAATGAGCAGTTCTTC. Translating gives CASSPRGAEYNEQFF.

The rearrangement uses TRBV12-3 or TRBV12-4 and TRBJ1-1; possibly TRBD1 for D (6 bases). V lost 7 bases and J lost 4, with 13 bases in between. The CDR3 is 13 amino acids. The CDR3 sequence is CASTRQEGTEAFF. DNA for the CDR3: TGTGCCAGCACCAGACAGGAAGGCACTGAAGCTTTCTTT.

V usage is TRBV27 and J usage is TRBJ2-3; 7 bases are a match to TRBD2. The CDR3 length is 17 residues. Germline-derived CDR1 and CDR2 are MNHEY and SMNVEV (reference sequence). V lost 3 bases, J lost 0 bases, and 9 bases stayed unmatched. DNA for the CDR3: TGTGCCAGCAGTTTCCTGACTAGCATAAGTAGCACAGATACGCAGTATTTT. It is translated as CASSFLTSISSTDTQYF.

The chain links TRBV28 to TRBJ1-1; 7 positions match TRBD1. The CDR3 extends over 15 amino acids. CDR1 is MDHEN, CDR2 SYDVKM, per germline. V shed 2 bases, J shed 1 base, and the junction held 4 bases outside the gene matches. The CDR3 nucleotides read TGTGCCAGCAGTTTAGAGGGGGCGGGGAACACTGAAGCTTTCTTT. Translating gives CASSLEGAGNTEAFF. Supplemented by reference TRBV28 and TRBJ1-1, the full variable domain reads DVKVTQSSRYLVKRTGEKVFLECVQDMDHENMFWYRQDPGLGLRLIYFSYDVKMKEKGDIPEGYSVSREKKERFSLILESASTNQTSMYLCASSLEGAGNTEAFFGQGTRLTVV.

The chain combines TRBV18 with TRBJ2-5; 9 nucleotides agree with TRBD2. Germline V gives CDR1 KGHSH, CDR2 LQKENI. CDR3 length equals 19 residues. V shed 3 bases, J shed 3 bases, and the junction held 17 bases outside the gene matches. The chain's CDR3 is CASSPFVGAGGHTEETQYF. CDR3 DNA sequence: TGTGCCAGCTCACCCTTTGTGGGAGCGGGGGGCCACACAGAAGAGACCCAGTACTTC.

This chain connects TRBV7-3 to TRBJ2-7; TRBD1 might be the D (5 bases). The V gene's germline CDR1 is SGHTA and CDR2 FQGTGA. The CDR3 length is 13 residues. V was cut by 5 bases and J by 4 bases, with 12 bases left in between. The CDR3 reads CASSPPDSYEQYF. The CDR3 DNA follows: TGTGCCAGCAGCCCCCCTGACAGTTACGAGCAGTACTTC.

The V and J genes are TRBV30 and TRBJ1-5, with no clear D. Per germline, CDR1 GTSNPN and CDR2 SVGIG (reference sequence). CDR3 length: 13 residues. With 5 bases removed from V and 0 bases from J, the gap between germline ends came to 8 bases. The CDR3 DNA is TGTGCCTGGTCAGGAAATAGCAATCAGCCCCAGCATTTT. Residues: CAWSGNSNQPQHF.

This clone was seen just once. The chain employs TRBV6-1 and TRBJ1-4; D perhaps matches TRBD1 (5 bases). Germline CDR1 reads MNHNS; CDR2 reads SASEGT. Between the trimmed V and J ends, which lost 2 bases and 5 bases, there was a span of 15 bases. This CDR3 comprises 16 residues. Here the CDR3 DNA reads TGTGCCAGCAGTGAAAGGGTGACAGCATCAAATGAAAAACTGTTTTTT. Its protein product is CASSERVTASNEKLFF.

The chain combines TRBV13 with TRBJ2-7; possibly TRBD2 for D (5 bases). V was clipped by 5 bases and J by 5 bases, with 13 bases between them. Germline values: CDR1 PRHDT, CDR2 FYEKMQ (reference sequence). CDR3 length: 13 amino acids. CDR3 bases: TGTGCCAGCAGCGGCCGGCGGGTAGACGAGCAGTACTTC. It translates to CASSGRRVDEQYF.

The V and J genes are TRBV7-8 and TRBJ2-5, with D maybe TRBD1 (5 bases). V was trimmed by 8 bases and J by 7 bases, leaving 20 bases between them. The CDR3 sequence is 14 residues long. Per the germline V gene, CDR1 is SGHVS and CDR2 is FQNEAQ. The CDR3 coding sequence is TGTGCCAGCCCGCCCCCGACAGAAAGGGGGACCCAGTACTTC. Its protein is CASPPPTERGTQYF. The full variable domain, completed using reference TRBV7-8 and TRBJ2-5, is GAGVSQSPRYKVAKRGQDVALRCDPISGHVSLFWYQQALGQGPEFLTYFQNEAQLDKSGLPSDRFFAERPEGSVSTLKIQRTQQEDSAVYLCASPPPTERGTQYFGPGTRLLVL.